This record looks at one T cell receptor (beta chain) sequence and its context. The data derive from a study of T cell responses to AZD1222 COVID-19 vaccine. Assay: immunoSEQ multiplex PCR; the TCRdb copy retains only in-frame clones and omits some. Among 50,000 to 75,000 clones listed, 76% were seen once. CDR1 and CDR2 from the germline V gene are SNHLY and FYNNEI. The V and J ends lost 6 bases and 1 base respectively, with 13 bases between them. This CDR3 has 15 residues. The TCR comes from an adult in good health. This chain joins TRBV2 and TRBJ1-5; D remains ambiguous. This specimen consisted of peripheral blood, obtained on day 0 of AZD1222 vaccination. CDR3: CASRATLGSNQPQHF. The CDR3 DNA sequence: TGTGCCAGCAGAGCCACCCTGGGGAGCAATCAGCCCCAGCATTTT.